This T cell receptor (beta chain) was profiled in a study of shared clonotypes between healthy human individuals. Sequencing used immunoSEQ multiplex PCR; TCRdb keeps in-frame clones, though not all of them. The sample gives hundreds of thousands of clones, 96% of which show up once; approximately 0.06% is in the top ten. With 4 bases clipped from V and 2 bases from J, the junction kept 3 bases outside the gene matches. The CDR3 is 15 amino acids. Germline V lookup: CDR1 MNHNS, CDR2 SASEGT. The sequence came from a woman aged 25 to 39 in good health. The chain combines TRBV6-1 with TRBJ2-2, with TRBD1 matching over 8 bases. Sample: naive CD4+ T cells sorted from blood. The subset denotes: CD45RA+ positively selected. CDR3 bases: TGTGCCAGCAGTGTGGACAGGGCCAACACCGGGGAGCTGTTTTTT. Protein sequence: CASSVDRANTGELFF.